Presented here are 8 T cell receptor beta chains from one specimen sequenced in a study of CD8 T cells in ankylosing spondylitis. Study-level points and caveats: A motif in TCR beta, a set of about eight highly homologous variants, appeared characteristic of ankylosing spondylitis blood.

Their antigens are not known. TCRdb used MiXCR to reprocess the 5' RACE reads, holding one entry per CDR3 protein. The sample lists some 700,000 distinct CDR3 sequences; under 20% were seen once. The specimen sequenced was blood, either unsorted or a sorted T cell fraction (not recorded which). These receptors came from a male donor with ankylosing spondylitis.

This clonotype was found a few times. CDR3 in DNA: TGTGCCAGCAGCTTTGGCGTTGGGGGGTTGGCTTTCTTT. Amino acid sequence: CASSFGVGGLAFF. The V call is TRBV7-9, the J call TRBJ1-1; possibly TRBD1 for D (5 bases). This CDR3 has 13 residues. Germline CDR1 is SEHNR and CDR2 is FQNEAQ (reference sequence). Trimming took 3 bases from V and 11 from J, leaving 16 bases between them. Complete variable domain (other parts from reference TRBV7-9 and TRBJ1-1): DTGVSQNPRHKITKRGQNVTFRCDPISEHNRLYWYRQTLGQGPEFLTYFQNEAQLEKSRLLSDRFSAERPKGSFSTLEIQRTEQGDSAMYLCASSFGVGGLAFFGQGTRLTVV.

This clonotype was seen more than once but under ten times. The chain recombines TRBV20-1 with TRBJ2-7, with D tentatively TRBD1 or TRBD2 (5 bases each). Trimming took 3 bases from V and 5 from J, leaving 17 bases between them. The CDR3 loop spans 14 amino acids. Germline lookup yields CDR1 DFQATT and CDR2 SNEGSKA (reference sequence). The CDR3 DNA reads as TGCAGTGCTAGGACGGGGCCAGGGTTCAACGAGCAGTACTTC. It specifies CSARTGPGFNEQYF.

As concerns this clonotype: No conserved phenylalanine or tryptophan is present at the end of the CDR3, so a read error is the likely explanation. The chain joins TRBV25-1 to TRBJ1-5, with D unclear. V was trimmed by 8 bases and J by 0 bases, leaving 14 bases between them. The CDR3 sequence is 15 residues long. Germline CDR1 reads MGHDK; CDR2 reads SYGVNS. CDR3 loop: CASGSKTYSNQPQHL. The CDR3, as DNA: TGTGCCAGCGGATCAAAAACTTATAGCAATCAGCCCCAGCATTTA.

This clonotype was observed a handful of times. The chain uses TRBV27 and TRBJ2-2; 7 bases are a match to TRBD1. There are 15 residues in the CDR3. Looked up from germline, CDR1 is MNHEY and CDR2 is SMNVEV (reference sequence). V was clipped by 4 bases and J by 5 bases; unmatched bases: 7. In nucleotides, the CDR3 is TGTGCCAGCAGTTCACAGGGGAGTTTAACCGGGGAGCTGTTTTTT. Protein: CASSSQGSLTGELFF.

The V and J genes are TRBV12-3 or TRBV12-4 and TRBJ2-1; the match to TRBD2 covers 9 bases. The CDR3 extends over 15 amino acids. V shed 6 bases, J shed 4 bases, and the junction held 7 bases outside the gene matches. CDR3 bases: TGTGCCAGCAGCCTCAGCGGGAGGAGGTACAATGAGCAGTTCTTC. Its protein is CASSLSGRRYNEQFF.

This clonotype was observed a few times. CDR3 coding DNA: TGTGCCAGCAGCACCGGACTAGTCCCTAAGCAGTTCTTC. Protein product: CASSTGLVPKQFF. The V gene is TRBV6-2 or TRBV6-3, the J gene TRBJ2-1; 7 bases are shared with TRBD2. CDR1 MNHEY and CDR2 SVGEGT come from the germline V gene. The CDR3 extends over 13 amino acids. V trimming: 6 bases; J trimming: 11 bases; junction bases outside the gene matches: 10.

This clonotype showed up many times. V is TRBV29-1 and J is TRBJ2-1; possible D gene TRBD2, 5 bases. Germline loops: CDR1 SQVTM, CDR2 ANQGSEA. This CDR3 spans 14 amino acids. Trimming shortened V by 6 bases and J by 1 base, and 13 bases separated the two germline ends. CDR3 in amino acids: CSVDTSGSYNEQFF. The CDR3 nucleotides are TGCAGCGTGGATACTAGTGGTTCCTACAATGAGCAGTTCTTC.

This chain's CDR3 is CSAPGLAEKDTQYF. As DNA, the CDR3 is TGCAGTGCCCCGGGACTAGCGGAGAAAGATACGCAGTATTTT. This chain joins TRBV20-1 and TRBJ2-3; 11 nucleotides match TRBD2. Trimming cost V 6 bases and J 5 bases; bases outside gene matches: 7. The CDR3 has 14 residues. From germline, CDR1 is DFQATT and CDR2 SNEGSKA (reference sequence).